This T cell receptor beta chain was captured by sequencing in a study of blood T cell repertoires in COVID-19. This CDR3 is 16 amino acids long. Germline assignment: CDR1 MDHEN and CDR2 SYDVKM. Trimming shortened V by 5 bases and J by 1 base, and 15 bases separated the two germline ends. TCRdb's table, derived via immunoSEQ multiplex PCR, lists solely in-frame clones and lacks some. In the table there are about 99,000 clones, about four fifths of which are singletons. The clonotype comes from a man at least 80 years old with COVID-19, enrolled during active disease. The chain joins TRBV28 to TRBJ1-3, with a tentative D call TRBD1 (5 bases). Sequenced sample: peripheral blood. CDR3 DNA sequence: TGTGCCAGCAGTCTCACGGGGGTAAGATCTGGAAACACCATATATTTT. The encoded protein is CASSLTGVRSGNTIYF. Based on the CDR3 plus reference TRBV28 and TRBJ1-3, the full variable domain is DVKVTQSSRYLVKRTGEKVFLECVQDMDHENMFWYRQDPGLGLRLIYFSYDVKMKEKGDIPEGYSVSREKKERFSLILESASTNQTSMYLCASSLTGVRSGNTIYFGEGSWLTVV.